Presented here are 8 T cell receptor beta chains from one specimen sequenced in a study of shared clonotypes between healthy human individuals. The assay was immunoSEQ multiplex PCR, and TCRdb's table has in-frame clones only and misses some. The sample holds about 990,000 clones, about four fifths seen once. Material: memory CD4+ T cells from PBMCs. The subset denotes: CD45RA-negative fraction. These receptors were collected from a man younger than 35 in good health. Some clones in this sample may be carry-over from other donors' samples.

V usage is TRBV6-1 and J usage is TRBJ1-3; TRBD1 might be the D (5 bases). Germline V gene sequence: CDR1 MNHNS, CDR2 SASEGT. Trimming cost V 8 bases and J 0 bases, with 8 bases left between them. The CDR3 is 13 residues long. CDR3 bases: TGTGCCAGCCCCAGGGACTCTGGAAACACCATATATTTT. Its translation: CASPRDSGNTIYF.

The chain couples TRBV5-4 to TRBJ1-2; D perhaps matches TRBD1 (5 bases). The V end was cut by 4 bases, the J end by 11 bases, with 12 bases between. This CDR3 spans 11 amino acids. Germline-derived CDR1 and CDR2 are SGHNT and YYREEE (reference sequence). CDR3 region: CASSMMGTYTF. DNA for the CDR3: TGTGCCAGCAGCATGATGGGGACTTACACCTTC.

The count of this clone is one. CDR3 region: CASSPGWANYGYTF. CDR3 sequence (DNA): TGCGCCAGCAGCCCGGGGTGGGCGAACTATGGCTACACCTTC. The rearrangement links TRBV5-1 to TRBJ1-2; D is unresolved. The CDR3 covers 14 residues. V lost 4 bases and J lost 2, with 12 bases in between. Germline V lookup: CDR1 SGHRS, CDR2 YFSETQ. The variable domain in full, completed from reference TRBV5-1 and TRBJ1-2, reads KAGVTQTPRYLIKTRGQQVTLSCSPISGHRSVSWYQQTPGQGLQFLFEYFSETQRNKGNFPGRFSGRQFSNSRSEMNVSTLELGDSALYLCASSPGWANYGYTFGSGTRLTVV.

The rearrangement joins TRBV28 to TRBJ1-5; tentative D call: TRBD1 (6 bases). The CDR3 sequence is 14 residues long. Between the trimmed V and J ends, which lost 2 bases and 7 bases, there was a span of 12 bases. Germline CDR1 MDHEN, CDR2 SYDVKM. CDR3 nucleotide sequence: TGTGCCAGCAGTTTACAGGGGAACAGGCAGCCCCAGCATTTT. Its translation is CASSLQGNRQPQHF.

This chain uses TRBV7-3 with TRBJ2-2, with 7 bases fitting TRBD1. CDR1 and CDR2 from the germline V gene are SGHTA and FQGTGA. Trimming took 0 bases from V and 6 from J; bases not matched to a gene: 13. This CDR3 region has 18 residues. The CDR3 sequence: CASSLTLRDSRGPGELFF. CDR3 DNA: TGTGCCAGCAGCTTAACTCTCCGGGACAGCCGTGGCCCCGGGGAGCTGTTTTTT.

The rearrangement links TRBV21-1 to TRBJ2-7; the D segment call TRBD2 is taken from the table without a DNA check. TRBV21-1 is labeled a pseudogene. The length of the CDR3 is 11 residues. The CDR3: CATRRSGRQYF. In nucleotides, the CDR3 is TGTGCCACCCGGCGAAGCGGTAGGCAGTACTTC.

This chain joins TRBV11-1 and TRBJ2-5, with a tentative D call TRBD2 (6 bases). CDR3 size: 15 residues. CDR1 is SGHAT, CDR2 FQDESV, per germline (reference sequence). The ends were cut back, 6 bases at V and 5 bases at J, with 19 bases in the middle. The CDR3 is CASSNTRGLGETQYF. The CDR3 bases are TGTGCCAGCAGTAACACCCGGGGACTGGGGGAGACCCAGTACTTC.

The chain links TRBV9 to TRBJ2-1; 7 positions agree with TRBD2. V was pared by 4 bases and J by 6 bases, with 10 bases of the junction left unmatched. CDR1 SGDLS and CDR2 YYNGEE come from the germline V gene. This CDR3 contains 15 residues. In DNA form, the CDR3 reads TGTGCCAGCAGCCCCAGTGTGTCTAGCGGCAATGAGCAGTTCTTC. Translating it yields CASSPSVSSGNEQFF.